This entry concerns a single T cell receptor (beta chain). Its antigen is not known. Other DNA sequences from this sample encode an identical CDR3 as well. The data belong to a study of shared clonotypes between healthy human individuals. Study-wide findings and caveats: Unshared clonotypes carried lower generation probabilities than those common to all four donors.

The V and J ends lost 4 bases and 5 bases respectively, with 5 bases between them. This CDR3 has 11 residues. CDR1 SQVTM and CDR2 ANQGSEA come from the germline V gene. TCRdb keeps only in-frame clones here, not all; method: immunoSEQ multiplex PCR. This table has approximately 2.1 million clones, 85% to 95% appearing once. The receptor was isolated from a man between 18 and 29 years old in good health. Some clones in this sample may be carry-over from other donors' samples. The rearrangement uses TRBV29-1 and TRBJ2-2; D is ambiguous. The material sequenced was naive CD4+ T cells from PBMCs. The subset: CD45RA+ positively selected. DNA for the CDR3: TGCAGCGTTGGCCGTACCGGGGAGCTGTTTTTT. It codes for CSVGRTGELFF.